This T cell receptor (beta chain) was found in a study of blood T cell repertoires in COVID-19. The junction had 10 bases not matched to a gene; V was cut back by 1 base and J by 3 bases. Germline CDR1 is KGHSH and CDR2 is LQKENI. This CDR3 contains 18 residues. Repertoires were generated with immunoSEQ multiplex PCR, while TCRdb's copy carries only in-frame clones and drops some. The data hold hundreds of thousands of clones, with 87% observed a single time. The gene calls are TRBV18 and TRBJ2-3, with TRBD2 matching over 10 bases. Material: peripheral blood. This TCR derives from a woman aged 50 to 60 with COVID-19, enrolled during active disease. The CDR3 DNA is TGTGCCAGCTCACCACTTTTAAGGACTAGCGGCCATACAGATACGCAGTATTTT. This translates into CASSPLLRTSGHTDTQYF.